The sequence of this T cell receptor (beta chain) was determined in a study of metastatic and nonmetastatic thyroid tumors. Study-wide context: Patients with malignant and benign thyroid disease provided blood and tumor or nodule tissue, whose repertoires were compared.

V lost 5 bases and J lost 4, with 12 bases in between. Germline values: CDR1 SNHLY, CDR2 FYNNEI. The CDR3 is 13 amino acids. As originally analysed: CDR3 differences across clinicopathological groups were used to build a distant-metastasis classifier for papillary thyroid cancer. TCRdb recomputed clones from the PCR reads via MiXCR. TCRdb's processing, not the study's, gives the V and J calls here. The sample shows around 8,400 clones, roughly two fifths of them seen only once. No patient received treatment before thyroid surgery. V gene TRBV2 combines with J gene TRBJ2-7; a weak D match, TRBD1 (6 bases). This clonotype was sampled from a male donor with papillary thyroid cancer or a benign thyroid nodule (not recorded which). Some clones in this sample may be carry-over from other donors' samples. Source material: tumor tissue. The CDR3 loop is CASSTGSAYEQYF. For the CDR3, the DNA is TGTGCCAGCAGTACAGGGTCGGCGTACGAGCAGTACTTC.